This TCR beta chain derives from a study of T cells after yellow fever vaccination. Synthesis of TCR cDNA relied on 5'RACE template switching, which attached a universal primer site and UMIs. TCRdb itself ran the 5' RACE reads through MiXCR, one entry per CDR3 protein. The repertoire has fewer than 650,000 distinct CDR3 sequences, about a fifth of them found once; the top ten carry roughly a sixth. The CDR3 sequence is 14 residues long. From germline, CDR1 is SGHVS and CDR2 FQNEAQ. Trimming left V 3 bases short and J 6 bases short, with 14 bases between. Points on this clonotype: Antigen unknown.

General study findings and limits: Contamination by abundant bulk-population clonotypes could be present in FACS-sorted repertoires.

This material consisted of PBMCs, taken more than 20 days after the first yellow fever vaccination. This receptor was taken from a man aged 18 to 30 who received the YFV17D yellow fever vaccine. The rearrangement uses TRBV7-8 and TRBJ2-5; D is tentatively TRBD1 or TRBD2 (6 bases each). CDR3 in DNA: TGTGCCAGCAGCTTGAGTTCACGGGGGCAGACCCAGTACTTC. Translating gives CASSLSSRGQTQYF.